Sequencing of this T cell receptor (beta chain) was carried out in a study of shared clonotypes between healthy human individuals. This CDR3 has 14 residues. Germline CDR1 reads SGDLS; CDR2 reads YYNGEE. The V gene end was trimmed by 3 bases and the J gene end by 7 bases; junction bases not matched to a gene: 7. This was a deep-level run. Methods used by the authors: Junction-only immunoSEQ sequences carried no quality scores, so filtering differed. Repertoires were generated with immunoSEQ multiplex PCR, while TCRdb's copy carries only in-frame clones and drops some. V and J calls plus clone size are reproduced from that table; the DNA served to infer D and trimming. The sample lists more than 2 million clones, 90% to 96% occurring once. Study-level results: Clonotype sharing across donors was expected to vary with sequencing depth.

Comment on this clone: Its target is not known.

Into CD45RA+ naive and CD45RA-negative memory subsets, the CD4+ cells were split. The receptor comes from a man aged 18 to 30 in good health. The chain combines TRBV9 with TRBJ1-5, with 7 bases aligning to TRBD1. Sequencing input: naive CD4+ T cells sorted from blood. The subset denotes: CD45RA+ positively selected. CDR3 bases: TGTGCCAGCAGCGAAGGGGGCTCTCGGCAGCCCCAGCATTTT. Its translation: CASSEGGSRQPQHF.